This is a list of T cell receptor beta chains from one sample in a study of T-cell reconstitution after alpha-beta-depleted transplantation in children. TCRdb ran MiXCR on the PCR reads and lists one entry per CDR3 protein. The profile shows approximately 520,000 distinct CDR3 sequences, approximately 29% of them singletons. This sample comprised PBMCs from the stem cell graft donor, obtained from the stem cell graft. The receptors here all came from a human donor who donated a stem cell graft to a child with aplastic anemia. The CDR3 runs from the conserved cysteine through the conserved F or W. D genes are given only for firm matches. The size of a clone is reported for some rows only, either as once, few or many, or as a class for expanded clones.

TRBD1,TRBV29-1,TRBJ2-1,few,TGCAGCGTCGAGGACAGGATGGATGAGCAGTTCTTC,CSVEDRMDEQFF
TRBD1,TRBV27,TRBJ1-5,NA,TGTGCCAGTATGGTTAAGGGGGCTGCAGGAGGAGTGAGCAATCAGCCCCAGCATTTT,CASMVKGAAGGVSNQPQHF
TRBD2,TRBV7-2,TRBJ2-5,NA,TGTGCCAGCAGCCCACTAGCGGGATGGGAGACCCAGTACTTC,CASSPLAGWETQYF
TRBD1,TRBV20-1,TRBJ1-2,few,TGCAGTGCTCAACCTACCGGGACAGAAGATAACTATGGCTACACCTTC,CSAQPTGTEDNYGYTF
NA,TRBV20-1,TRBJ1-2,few,TGCAGTGCTGCTGCCCCCTCCCACGTTGGCTACACCTTC,CSAAAPSHVGYTF
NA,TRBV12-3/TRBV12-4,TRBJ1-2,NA,TGTGCCAGCAGTTTTAGAGCCCCGGGTCGCACCTTGAAGGATGGCTACACCTTC,CASSFRAPGRTLKDGYTF
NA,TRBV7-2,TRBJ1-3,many,TGTGCCAGCAGCCTGATGGCCTCTGGAAACACCATATATTTT,CASSLMASGNTIYF
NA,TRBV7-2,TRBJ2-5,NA,TGTGCCAGCAGCTCGGCAGGGTTATGGGAGACCCAGTACTTC,CASSSAGLWETQYF
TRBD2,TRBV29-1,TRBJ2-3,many,TGCAGCGTTGCCGGGACTAGCGGGAGTCCAGATACGCAGTATTTT,CSVAGTSGSPDTQYF
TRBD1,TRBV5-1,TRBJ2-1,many,TGTGCCAGCAGTCCAGGACAGGGGGCATACAATGAGCAGTTCTTC,CASSPGQGAYNEQFF
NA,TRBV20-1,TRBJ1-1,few,TGCAGTGCTAGATTGGGGGCAGCTTTCTTT,CSARLGAAFF
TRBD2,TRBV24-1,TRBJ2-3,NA,TGTGCCACCAGTGATCCCGATGAACCTCAACTAGCGGGAGGCACAGATACGCAGTATTTT,CATSDPDEPQLAGGTDTQYF
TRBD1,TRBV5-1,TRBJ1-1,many,TGCGCCAGTTCGCAGGGGGACCGAACCATGAACACTGAAGCTTTCTTT,CASSQGDRTMNTEAFF
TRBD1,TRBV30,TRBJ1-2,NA,TGTGCCTGGAAACCGGGACAGTTAAACTATGGCTACACCTTC,CAWKPGQLNYGYTF
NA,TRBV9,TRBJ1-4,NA,TGTGCCAGCAGCCCCAGGGATAGGACTAATGAAAAACTGTTTTTT,CASSPRDRTNEKLFF
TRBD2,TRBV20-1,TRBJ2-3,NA,TGCAGTGAGAGACTAGCGGGGCACACAGATACGCAGTATTTT,CSERLAGHTDTQYF
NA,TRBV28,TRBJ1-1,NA,TGTGCCAGCAGTAAAACAGTAACCGAAGCTTTCTTT,CASSKTVTEAFF
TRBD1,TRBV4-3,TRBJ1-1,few,TGCGCCAGCAGCCAACTTCAGGGGGCGCGGACTGAAGCTTTCTTT,CASSQLQGARTEAFF
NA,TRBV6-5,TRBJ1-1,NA,TGTGCCAGCAGTTACCCCCCAGGAGGGAACACTGAAGCTTTCTTT,CASSYPPGGNTEAFF
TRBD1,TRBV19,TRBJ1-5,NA,TGTGCCAGTAATCGGGACAGGGGCAACGGTCAGCCCCAGCATTTT,CASNRDRGNGQPQHF
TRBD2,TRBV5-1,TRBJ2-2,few,TGCGCCAGCATCAAGGACAGGGGCCTACTAGCGGGAGGGCCCGACACCGGGGAGCTGTTTTTT,CASIKDRGLLAGGPDTGELFF
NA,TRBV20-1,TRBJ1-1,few,TGCAGTGCTGCCGTGACGGTGAACACTGAAGCTTTCTTT,CSAAVTVNTEAFF
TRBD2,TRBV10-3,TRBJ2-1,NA,TGTGCCATCAAGGGACTAGCGGGGACGGATGAGCAGTTCTTC,CAIKGLAGTDEQFF
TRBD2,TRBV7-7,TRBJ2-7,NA,TGTGCCAGCAGCTCGGGACTAGCGGACTCCTACGAGCAGTACTTC,CASSSGLADSYEQYF
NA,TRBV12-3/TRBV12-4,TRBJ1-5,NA,TGTGCCAGCAGTTTAAGCAGGGGAGTAATGAGCAATCAGCCCCAGCATTTT,CASSLSRGVMSNQPQHF
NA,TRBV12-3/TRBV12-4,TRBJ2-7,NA,TGTGCCAGCAGTTTAGGGGACATAGCCTACGAGCAGTACTTC,CASSLGDIAYEQYF
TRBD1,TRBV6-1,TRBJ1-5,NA,TGTGCCAGCAGTAATCCGGGACAGGGGCAGCCCCAGCATTTT,CASSNPGQGQPQHF
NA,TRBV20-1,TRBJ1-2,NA,TGCAGTGCTAGAGATCCCCAGATCTATGGCTACACCTTC,CSARDPQIYGYTF
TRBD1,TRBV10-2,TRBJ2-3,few,TGCGCCAGCAGTGACGGGACAGGGAAAAGCACAGATACGCAGTATTTT,CASSDGTGKSTDTQYF
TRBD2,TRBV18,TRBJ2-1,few,TGTGCCAGCTCACCGTGGACTAGCGGGAGGAGCTCCTACAATGAGCAGTTCTTC,CASSPWTSGRSSYNEQFF
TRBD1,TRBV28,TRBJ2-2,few,TGTGCCAGCAGCAGGACAGGGGGTGGCGGGGAGCTGTTTTTT,CASSRTGGGGELFF
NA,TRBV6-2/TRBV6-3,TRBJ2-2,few,TGTGCCAGCAGTTCCTTGGCCCGGGACACCGGGGAGCTGTTTTTT,CASSSLARDTGELFF
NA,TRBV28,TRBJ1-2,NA,TGTGCCAGCAGGCATAACTATGGCTACACCTTC,CASRHNYGYTF
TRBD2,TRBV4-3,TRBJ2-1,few,TGCGCCAGCAGCCAACAGCCGGGACTAGCGATTTCCAGCTCCTACAATGAGCAGTTCTTC,CASSQQPGLAISSSYNEQFF
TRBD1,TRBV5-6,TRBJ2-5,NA,TGTGCCAGCAGTCAAACCGGGACAGAAGAGACCCAGTACTTC,CASSQTGTEETQYF
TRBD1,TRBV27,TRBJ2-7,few,TGTGCCAGCAGTACCGGACAGGGGGTCCCCTACGAGCAGTACTTC,CASSTGQGVPYEQYF
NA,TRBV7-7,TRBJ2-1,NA,TGTGCCAGCAGCCAGGGGTCGCCACAGGGAGCAAACAATGAGCAGTTCTTC,CASSQGSPQGANNEQFF
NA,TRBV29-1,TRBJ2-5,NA,TGCAGCGTTGAAGATGGTGGGGCGAGAGGGGAGACCCAGTACTTC,CSVEDGGARGETQYF
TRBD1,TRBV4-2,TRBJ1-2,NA,TGTGCCAGCAGCCGAGATCCGGGACAGGGGAATGGTGGCTACACCTTC,CASSRDPGQGNGGYTF
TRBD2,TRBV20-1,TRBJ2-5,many,TGCAGTGCTAGAGATTCGCGGACTAGGGAAGAGACCCAGTACTTC,CSARDSRTREETQYF
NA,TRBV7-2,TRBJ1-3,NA,TGTGCCAGCAGTCGCTTCGCGGATGCCTCTGGAAACACCATATATTTT,CASSRFADASGNTIYF
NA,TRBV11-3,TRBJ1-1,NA,TGTGCCAGCAGCTTATCCTCCTGGCGGGGAAGGACTGAAGCTTTCTTT,CASSLSSWRGRTEAFF